The clone carrying this T cell receptor (beta chain) was picked up one time. TCRdb's copy holds only in-frame clones and misses some; the assay was immunoSEQ multiplex PCR. This table has about 220,000 clones, roughly 81% appearing once. This sample was included in a study of blood T cell repertoires in COVID-19. Germline values: CDR1 LNHDA, CDR2 SQIVND (reference sequence). Trimming took 3 bases from V and 7 from J; bases not matched to a gene: 8. This CDR3 has 14 amino acids. The chain links TRBV19 to TRBJ1-2; TRBD1 agrees at 7 bases. This receptor was identified in a man in his forties or fifties who had recovered from COVID-19. Source material: peripheral blood. CDR3 bases: TGTGCCAGTAGTATGGCGGACAGGTACTCTGGCTACACCTTC. It yields the protein CASSMADRYSGYTF.